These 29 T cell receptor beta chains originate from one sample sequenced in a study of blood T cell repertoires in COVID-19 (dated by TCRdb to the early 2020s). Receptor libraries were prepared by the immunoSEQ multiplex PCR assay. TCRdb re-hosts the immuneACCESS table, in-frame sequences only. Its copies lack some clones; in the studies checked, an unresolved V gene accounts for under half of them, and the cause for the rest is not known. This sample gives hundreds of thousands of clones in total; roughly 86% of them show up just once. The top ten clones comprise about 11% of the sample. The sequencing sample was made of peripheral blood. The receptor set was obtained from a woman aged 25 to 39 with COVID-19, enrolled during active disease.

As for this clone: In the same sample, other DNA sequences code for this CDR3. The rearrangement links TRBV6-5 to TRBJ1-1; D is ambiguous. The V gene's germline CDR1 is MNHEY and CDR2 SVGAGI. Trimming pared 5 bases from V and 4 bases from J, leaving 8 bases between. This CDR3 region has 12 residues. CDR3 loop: CASSRGGTEAFF. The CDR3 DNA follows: TGTGCCAGCAGTCGGGGTGGCACTGAAGCTTTCTTT.

CDR3 nucleotide sequence: TGTGCCAGCAGTAACGACATTACTGGGGCCAACGTCCTGACTTTC. Translated: CASSNDITGANVLTF. This rearrangement joins TRBV2 to TRBJ2-6; D gene uncertain. The CDR3 loop spans 15 amino acids. V shed 5 bases and J shed 2 bases, with 10 bases lying between them. The germline CDR1 and CDR2 sequences are SNHLY and FYNNEI.

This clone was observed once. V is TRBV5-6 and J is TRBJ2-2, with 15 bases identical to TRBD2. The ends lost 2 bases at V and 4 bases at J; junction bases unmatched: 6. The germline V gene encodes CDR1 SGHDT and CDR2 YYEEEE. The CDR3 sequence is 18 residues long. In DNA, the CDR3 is TGTGCCAGCAGCTTCGGACTAGCGGGAGGGCGCGGCACCGGGGAGCTGTTTTTT. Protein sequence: CASSFGLAGGRGTGELFF.

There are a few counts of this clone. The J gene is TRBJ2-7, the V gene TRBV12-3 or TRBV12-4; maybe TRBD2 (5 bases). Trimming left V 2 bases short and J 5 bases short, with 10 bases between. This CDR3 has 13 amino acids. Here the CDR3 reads CASSLSSGDEQYF. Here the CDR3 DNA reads TGTGCCAGCAGTTTATCGTCCGGGGACGAGCAGTACTTC.

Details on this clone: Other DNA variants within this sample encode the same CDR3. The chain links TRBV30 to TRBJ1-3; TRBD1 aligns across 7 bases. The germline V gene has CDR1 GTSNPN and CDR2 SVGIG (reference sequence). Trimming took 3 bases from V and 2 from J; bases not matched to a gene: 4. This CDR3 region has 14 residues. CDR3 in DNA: TGTGCCTGGAGCCCAGGGACAGCTGGAAACACCATATATTTT. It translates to CAWSPGTAGNTIYF. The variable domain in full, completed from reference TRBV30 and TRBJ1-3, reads SQTIHQWPATLVQPVGSPLSLECTVEGTSNPNLYWYRQAAGRGLQLLFYSVGIGQISSEVPQNLSASRPQDRQFILSSKKLLLSDSGFYLCAWSPGTAGNTIYFGEGSWLTVV.

CDR3 DNA sequence: TGTGCCAGCAGCCGCGGGAGTGGGTACACCGGGGAGCTGTTTTTT. It encodes CASSRGSGYTGELFF. The chain has TRBV6-5 and TRBJ2-2; TRBD2 aligns across 7 bases. Germline assignment: CDR1 MNHEY and CDR2 SVGAGI. This CDR3 has 15 residues. The ends lost 6 bases at V and 3 bases at J; junction bases unmatched: 7.

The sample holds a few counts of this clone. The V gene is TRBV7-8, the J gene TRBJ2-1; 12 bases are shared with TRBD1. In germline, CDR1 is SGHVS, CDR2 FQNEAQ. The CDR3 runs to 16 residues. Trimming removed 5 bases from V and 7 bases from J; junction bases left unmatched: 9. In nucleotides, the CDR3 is TGTGCCAGCAGCCCGCCGGGACAGGGGGCGCGGAATGAGCAGTTCTTC. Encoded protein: CASSPPGQGARNEQFF.

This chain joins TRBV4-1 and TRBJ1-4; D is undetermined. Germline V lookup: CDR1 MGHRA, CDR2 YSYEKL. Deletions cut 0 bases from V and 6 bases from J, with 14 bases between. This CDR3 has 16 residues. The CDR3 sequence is CASSQEVKGGYEKLFF. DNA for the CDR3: TGCGCCAGCAGCCAAGAGGTGAAGGGAGGTTATGAAAAACTGTTTTTT.

In nucleotides, the CDR3 is TGCAGCGTTCCTGGACGACGTCCTACGGGAGAGCAGTACTTC. It yields the protein CSVPGRRPTGEQYF. The chain carries TRBV29-1 and TRBJ2-7; tentatively, D is TRBD2 (5 bases). Germline V gene lookup returns CDR1 SQVTM and CDR2 ANQGSEA. V lost 5 bases and J 7 bases, leaving 21 bases between the germline ends. The CDR3 covers 14 residues.

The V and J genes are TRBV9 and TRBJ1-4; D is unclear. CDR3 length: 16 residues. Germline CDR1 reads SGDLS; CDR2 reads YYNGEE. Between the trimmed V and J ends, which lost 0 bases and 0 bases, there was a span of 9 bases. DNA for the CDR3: TGTGCCAGCAGCGTAGGATCGGCGGCAACTAATGAAAAACTGTTTTTT. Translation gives CASSVGSAATNEKLFF.

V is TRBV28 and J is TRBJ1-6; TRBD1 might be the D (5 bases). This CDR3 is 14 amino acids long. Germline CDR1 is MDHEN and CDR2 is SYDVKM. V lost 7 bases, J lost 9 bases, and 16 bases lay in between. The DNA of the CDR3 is TGTGCCAGCACCCTGGGGGGAGGAGGTTCACCCCTCCACTTT. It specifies CASTLGGGGSPLHF.

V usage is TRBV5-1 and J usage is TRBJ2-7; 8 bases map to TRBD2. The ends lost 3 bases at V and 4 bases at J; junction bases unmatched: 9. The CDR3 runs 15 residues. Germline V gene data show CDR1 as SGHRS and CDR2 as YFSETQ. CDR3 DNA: TGCGCCAGCAGCTCCAAGTCGAGCGGGAGTTACGAGCAGTACTTC. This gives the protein CASSSKSSGSYEQYF. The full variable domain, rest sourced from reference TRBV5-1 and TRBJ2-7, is KAGVTQTPRYLIKTRGQQVTLSCSPISGHRSVSWYQQTPGQGLQFLFEYFSETQRNKGNFPGRFSGRQFSNSRSEMNVSTLELGDSALYLCASSSKSSGSYEQYFGPGTRLTVT.

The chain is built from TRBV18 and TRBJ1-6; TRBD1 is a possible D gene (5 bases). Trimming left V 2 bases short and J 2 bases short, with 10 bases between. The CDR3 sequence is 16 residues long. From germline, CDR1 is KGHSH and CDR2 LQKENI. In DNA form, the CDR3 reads TGTGCCAGCTCACCAGGGAGGGGCGCCTATAATTCACCCCTCCACTTT. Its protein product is CASSPGRGAYNSPLHF. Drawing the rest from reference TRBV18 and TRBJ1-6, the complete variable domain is NAGVMQNPRHLVRRRGQEARLRCSPMKGHSHVYWYRQLPEEGLKFMVYLQKENIIDESGMPKERFSAEFPKEGPSILRIQQVVRGDSAAYFCASSPGRGAYNSPLHFGNGTRLTVT.

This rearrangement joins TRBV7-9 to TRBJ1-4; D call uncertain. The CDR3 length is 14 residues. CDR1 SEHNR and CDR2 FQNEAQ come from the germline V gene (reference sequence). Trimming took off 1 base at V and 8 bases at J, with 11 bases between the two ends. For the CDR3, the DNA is TGTGCCAGCAGCTTAGGGGTATCGAGGGAAAAACTGTTTTTT. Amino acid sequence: CASSLGVSREKLFF.

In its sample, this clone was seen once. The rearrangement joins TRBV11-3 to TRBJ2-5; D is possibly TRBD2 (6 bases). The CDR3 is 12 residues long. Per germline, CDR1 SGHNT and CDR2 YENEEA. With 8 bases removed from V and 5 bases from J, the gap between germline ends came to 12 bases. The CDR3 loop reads CASSRGMETQYF. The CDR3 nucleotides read TGTGCCAGCTCCCGGGGGATGGAGACCCAGTACTTC. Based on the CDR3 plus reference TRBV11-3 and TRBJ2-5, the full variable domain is EAGVVQSPRYKIIEKKQPVAFWCNPISGHNTLYWYLQNLGQGPELLIRYENEEAVDDSQLPKDRFSAERLKGVDSTLKIQPAELGDSAVYLCASSRGMETQYFGPGTRLLVL.

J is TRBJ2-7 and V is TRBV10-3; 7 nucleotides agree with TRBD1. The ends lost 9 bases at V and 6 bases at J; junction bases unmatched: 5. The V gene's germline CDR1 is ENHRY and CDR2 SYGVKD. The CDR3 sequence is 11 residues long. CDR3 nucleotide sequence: TGTGCCATAGCCGACAGGGCCGAGCAGTACTTC. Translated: CAIADRAEQYF.

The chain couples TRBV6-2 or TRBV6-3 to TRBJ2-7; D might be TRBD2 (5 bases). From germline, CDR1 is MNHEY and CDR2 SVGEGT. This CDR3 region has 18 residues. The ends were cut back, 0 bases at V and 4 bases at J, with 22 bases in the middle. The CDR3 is CASSYSRRTGLYPYEQYF. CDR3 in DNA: TGTGCCAGCAGTTACTCGCGGAGGACCGGACTCTACCCTTACGAGCAGTACTTC.

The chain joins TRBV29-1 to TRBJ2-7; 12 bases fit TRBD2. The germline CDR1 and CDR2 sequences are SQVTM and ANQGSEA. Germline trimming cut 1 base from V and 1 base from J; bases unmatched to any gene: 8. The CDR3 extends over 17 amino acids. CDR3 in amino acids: CSVEGLAGGRTSYEQYF. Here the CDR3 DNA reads TGCAGCGTTGAAGGGCTAGCGGGAGGGCGGACTTCCTACGAGCAGTACTTC.

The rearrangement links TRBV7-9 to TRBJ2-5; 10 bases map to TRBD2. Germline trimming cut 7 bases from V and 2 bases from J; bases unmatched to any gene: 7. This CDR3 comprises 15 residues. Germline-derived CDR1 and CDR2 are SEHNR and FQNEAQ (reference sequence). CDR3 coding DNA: TGTGCCAGCAACTGGACTAGCGGATATCAAGAGACCCAGTACTTC. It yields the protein CASNWTSGYQETQYF.

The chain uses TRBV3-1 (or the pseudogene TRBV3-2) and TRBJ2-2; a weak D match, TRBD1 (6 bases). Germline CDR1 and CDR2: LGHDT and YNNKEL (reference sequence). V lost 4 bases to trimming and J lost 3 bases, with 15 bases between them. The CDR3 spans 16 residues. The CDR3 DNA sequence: TGTGCCAGCAGCCCTTTTAGGGGGATCGACACCGGGGAGCTGTTTTTT. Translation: CASSPFRGIDTGELFF.

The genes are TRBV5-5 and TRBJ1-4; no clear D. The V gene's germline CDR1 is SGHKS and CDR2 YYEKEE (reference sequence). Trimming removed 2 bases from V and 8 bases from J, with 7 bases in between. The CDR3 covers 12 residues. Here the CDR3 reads CASSFSREKLFF. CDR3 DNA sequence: TGTGCCAGCAGCTTTAGTCGAGAAAAACTGTTTTTT.

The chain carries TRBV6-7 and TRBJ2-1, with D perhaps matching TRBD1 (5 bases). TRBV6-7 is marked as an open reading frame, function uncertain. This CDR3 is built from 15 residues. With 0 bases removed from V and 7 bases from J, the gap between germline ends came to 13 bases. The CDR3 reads CASSYSKGSGNEQFF. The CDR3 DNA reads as TGTGCCAGCAGTTACTCGAAAGGGTCAGGGAATGAGCAGTTCTTC.

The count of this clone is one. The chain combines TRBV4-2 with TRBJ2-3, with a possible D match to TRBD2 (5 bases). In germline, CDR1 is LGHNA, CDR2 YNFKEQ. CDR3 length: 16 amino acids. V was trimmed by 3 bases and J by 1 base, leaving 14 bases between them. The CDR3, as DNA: TGTGCCAGCAGCCAGAACCGGCGGGCCGGCACAGATACGCAGTATTTT. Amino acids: CASSQNRRAGTDTQYF.

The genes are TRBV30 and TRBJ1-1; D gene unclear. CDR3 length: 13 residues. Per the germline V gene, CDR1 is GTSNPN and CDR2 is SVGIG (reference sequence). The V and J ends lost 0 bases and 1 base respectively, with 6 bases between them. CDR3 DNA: TGTGCCTGGAGTGTCTCGTCGAACACTGAAGCTTTCTTT. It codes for CAWSVSSNTEAFF.

Here the CDR3 DNA reads TGTGCCAGCAGTCCCGAGATGACAGGGTCTGGGGCCAACGTCCTGACTTTC. Protein product: CASSPEMTGSGANVLTF. J is TRBJ2-6 and V is TRBV6-4; 7 bases map to TRBD1. Germline V gene lookup returns CDR1 MRHNA and CDR2 SNTAGT. The CDR3 contains 17 residues. V was pared by 5 bases and J by 1 base, with 8 bases of the junction left unmatched.

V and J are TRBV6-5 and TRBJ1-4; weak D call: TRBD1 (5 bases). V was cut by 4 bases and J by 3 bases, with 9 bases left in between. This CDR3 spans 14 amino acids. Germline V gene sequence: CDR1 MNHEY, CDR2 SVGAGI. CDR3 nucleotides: TGTGCCAGCAGTTCCTGGGGGGCTAATGAAAAACTGTTTTTT. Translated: CASSSWGANEKLFF.

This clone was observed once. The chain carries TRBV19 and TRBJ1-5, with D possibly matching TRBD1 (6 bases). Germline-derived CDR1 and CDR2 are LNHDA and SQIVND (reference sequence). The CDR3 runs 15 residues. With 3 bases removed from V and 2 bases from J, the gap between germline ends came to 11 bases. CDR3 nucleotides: TGTGCCAGTAGTATTACAGGGACGGGCAATCAGCCCCAGCATTTT. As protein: CASSITGTGNQPQHF.

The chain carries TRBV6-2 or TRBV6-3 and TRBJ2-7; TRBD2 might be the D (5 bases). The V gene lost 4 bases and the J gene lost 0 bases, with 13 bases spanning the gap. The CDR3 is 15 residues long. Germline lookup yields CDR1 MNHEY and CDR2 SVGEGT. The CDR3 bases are TGTGCCAGCAGTTCGAGGGCTGGGAACTCCTACGAGCAGTACTTC. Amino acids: CASSSRAGNSYEQYF.

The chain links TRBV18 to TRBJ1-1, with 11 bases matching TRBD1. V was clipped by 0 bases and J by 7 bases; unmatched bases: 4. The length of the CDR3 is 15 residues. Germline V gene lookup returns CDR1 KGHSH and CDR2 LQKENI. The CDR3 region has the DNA TGTGCCAGCTCACCACCGGACAGGGGGCAGGATGAAGCTTTCTTT. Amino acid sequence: CASSPPDRGQDEAFF. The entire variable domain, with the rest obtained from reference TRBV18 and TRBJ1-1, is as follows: NAGVMQNPRHLVRRRGQEARLRCSPMKGHSHVYWYRQLPEEGLKFMVYLQKENIIDESGMPKERFSAEFPKEGPSILRIQQVVRGDSAAYFCASSPPDRGQDEAFFGQGTRLTVV.